Detailed here is one T cell receptor beta chain. This clonotype was seen more than once but under ten times. No antigen is known for it. Base qualities were left out, and no much larger clone turns up one base away. The data are from a study of post-analysis software for immune sequencing data (dated by TCRdb to the mid-2010s). For the study in its entirety: Disease courses on record covered relapsing-remitting, secondary progressive and progressive-relapsing multiple sclerosis, though some patients had no subtype annotation. The multiple sclerosis patient repertoires were compared with about a dozen previously published healthy control repertoires from donors aged 6 to 25 years. A subset of samples was prepared in parallel using single-end sample barcoding, then pooled and co-amplified after Illumina adapter ligation.

Library generation was performed with PCR. The listed sequencing device is Illumina HiSeq 2500. To reduce PCR and sequencing biases, unique molecular identifiers were built into the TCR beta cDNA libraries. Per 1 to 10 million input T cells, 500,000 or so cDNA molecules were obtained, such that each molecule approximated one T cell. Patient libraries were prepared and sequenced with the same protocol used for the earlier healthy control dataset. Samples belonging to the same batch were prepared together, multiplexed and sequenced on a shared HiSeq lane. In the authors' own workflow: Raw barcoded reads were processed with MIGEC, discarding single-read molecular identifier groups before consensus assembly and CDR3 extraction. VDJtools was used for post-analysis of the clonotype tables, and diversity was normalized by down-sampling every dataset to the size of the smallest sample. Repertoire overlap clustering matched CDR3 amino acid but not nucleotide sequences to correct batch-related cross-sample contamination. TCRdb itself trimmed the public reads at Q25 with fastp, ran MiXCR and retained productive beta chains. Identical CDR3 proteins give one entry, which carries the most common genes and DNA. Clone size and V and J calls follow TCRdb, not the original study. In this sample the table shows 400,000 to 500,000 distinct CDR3 sequences, approximately 38% of which occur a single time. Of the sample, approximately 7.6% falls within the top ten clones.

TCR beta repertoires were profiled from peripheral blood of 10 to 15 young patients with multiple sclerosis to demonstrate the VDJtools post-analysis software. Multiple sclerosis patients were children and adolescents aged roughly 6 to 17 years. Overall results and qualifications from the work: Strong co-clustering of samples prepared in the same batch was shown by direct clustering with F measure, prompting a batch-effect correction. Normalized Chao1 diversity was significantly lower in multiple sclerosis patients than controls, suggesting substantial peripheral T-cell clonal expansion. The control group was slightly older than the multiple sclerosis patient group. Patients showed significantly higher frequencies than controls for about five TRBV segments, among them TRBV5-6, TRBV5-1 and TRBV20-1.

The CDR3 numbers 15 residues from cysteine through phenylalanine. Of the read, only the CDR3 DNA is kept; its 45 bases are in frame from base 1. Compared with germline, V lacks 6 bases and J lacks 7 bases; bases without a gene match: 8. Sequenced input: blood. The clonotype originates from a girl between 2 and 10 years old with multiple sclerosis. The chain uses TRBV12-3 or TRBV12-4 and TRBJ2-1, with TRBD2 identical over 11 junction bases. The DNA sequence is TGTGCCAGCAGACCCACTAGCGGGGGCGGAAATGAGCAGTTCTTC. Its protein is CASRPTSGGGNEQFF.